This TCR beta chain was profiled in a study of T-cell memory formation after mild COVID-19. Study-wide results and limits: Contracting CD4+ clones lay largely in CM and EM, with CD8+ ones residing in EMRA.

In the case of this clonotype: Its antigen is currently unknown.

From the 5' RACE reads, TCRdb called clonotypes with MiXCR, one entry per CDR3 protein. The data show 70,000 to 100,000 distinct CDR3 sequences, about an eighth seen once. The sequence came from an adult woman who had mild COVID-19 (a few samples of this study predate the infection). Cell type and time point are not known. The sample consisted of PBMCs or a T cell subset sorted from them (not recorded which).

The CDR3 here is CASSGGQGQQFF. Here the CDR3 DNA reads TGTGCCAGCAGCGGAGGACAGGGACAGCAGTTCTTC. This chain uses TRBV9 with TRBJ2-1, with TRBD1 matching over 8 bases. The germline V gene has CDR1 SGDLS and CDR2 YYNGEE. The CDR3 totals 12 residues. After removal of 3 bases from V and 11 bases from J, the junction contained 4 bases not matched to a gene.